This T cell receptor (beta chain) was identified in a study of blood T cells in healthy people across ages. In the case of this clonotype: Its matching antigen is unknown.

The use of a sample-barcoded 5' primer and a J-beta primer mix characterized a second PCR of roughly 6 to 11 cycles. Unique molecular identifiers of 12 random nucleotides labeled each cDNA. TCRdb reprocessed the 5' RACE reads via MiXCR and lists one record per CDR3 protein. The sample lists 1.5 million to 2 million distinct CDR3 sequences; about 30% were seen once. Study-wide results and limits: In older individuals, TCR beta diversity per million T cells was lower, falling roughly linearly with age. When set beside aged donors, long-lived donors presented more naive CD4+ cells and higher diversity.

The CDR3 is 14 amino acids. V was pared by 7 bases and J by 8 bases, with 13 bases of the junction left unmatched. In germline, CDR1 is SQVTM, CDR2 ANQGSEA. Sequencing was carried out using blood. This chain joins TRBV29-1 and TRBJ1-4, with 7 bases that match TRBD1. This receptor was identified in a young woman in good health. CDR3 sequence reads: CSGTTAGGREKLFF. The CDR3 DNA is TGCAGCGGAACCACGGCAGGGGGGAGGGAAAAACTGTTTTTT.